The next 3 T cell receptor beta chains were all read from a single sample in a study of blood T cells in healthy people across ages. Then a second PCR, running about 6 to 11 cycles, was carried out with a sample-barcoded 5' primer and a J-beta primer mix. Each CDR3 protein gets one entry after TCRdb re-called the 5' RACE reads with MiXCR. Seen here are about 1,500,000 distinct CDR3 sequences, roughly 27% observed once, and the top ten hold 7% to 9%. Sample: blood. Every receptor here comes from a woman younger than 45 in good health.

The CDR3 nucleotides are TGCGCCAGCAGCCAAGATCCGGTTACAGATACGCAGTATTTT. Translation gives CASSQDPVTDTQYF. The chain has TRBV4-1 and TRBJ2-3; no clear D. Germline V gives CDR1 MGHRA, CDR2 YSYEKL. There are 14 residues in the CDR3. V lost 0 bases and J 3 bases, leaving 7 bases between the germline ends.

Concerning this clonotype itself: The DNA is left out, because the CDR3 cannot be placed on it with certainty; the CDR3 is given as TCRdb lists it. The rearrangement links TRBV20-1 to TRBJ1-2; the table assigns TRBD1, which was not confirmed against the DNA. Inclusive of both ends, the CDR3 amounts to 16 amino acids. In germline, CDR1 is DFQATT, CDR2 SNEGSKA (reference sequence). The CDR3 sequence is CSVAPGGRSQTYGCTF.

The J gene is TRBJ1-5, the V gene TRBV19; D perhaps matches TRBD1 (5 bases). Germline V gene lookup returns CDR1 LNHDA and CDR2 SQIVND (reference sequence). V was clipped by 7 bases and J by 2 bases, with 18 bases between them. The CDR3 has 16 residues. The CDR3 here is CASKVGGISGNQPQHF. CDR3 sequence (DNA): TGTGCCAGTAAAGTGGGGGGTATTTCGGGCAATCAGCCCCAGCATTTT. The whole variable domain, filled in from reference TRBV19 and TRBJ1-5, reads DGGITQSPKYLFRKEGQNVTLSCEQNLNHDAMYWYRQDPGQGLRLIYYSQIVNDFQKGDIAEGYSVSREKKESFPLTVTSAQKNPTAFYLCASKVGGISGNQPQHFGDGTRLSIL.